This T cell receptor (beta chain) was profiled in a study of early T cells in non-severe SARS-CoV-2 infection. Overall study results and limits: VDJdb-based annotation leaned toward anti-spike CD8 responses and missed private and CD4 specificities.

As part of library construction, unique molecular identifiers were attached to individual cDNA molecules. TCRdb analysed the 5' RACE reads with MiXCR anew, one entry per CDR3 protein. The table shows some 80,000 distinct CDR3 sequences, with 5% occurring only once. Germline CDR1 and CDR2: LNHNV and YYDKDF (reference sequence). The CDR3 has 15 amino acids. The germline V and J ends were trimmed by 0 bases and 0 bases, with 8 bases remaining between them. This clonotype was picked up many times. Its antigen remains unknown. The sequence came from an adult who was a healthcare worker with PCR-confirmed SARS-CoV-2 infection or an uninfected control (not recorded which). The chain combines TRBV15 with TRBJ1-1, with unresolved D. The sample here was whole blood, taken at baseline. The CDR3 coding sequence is TGTGCCACCAGCAGAGATCCACCCTTGAACACTGAAGCTTTCTTT. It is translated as CATSRDPPLNTEAFF. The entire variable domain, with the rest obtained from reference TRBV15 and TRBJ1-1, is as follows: DAMVIQNPRYQVTQFGKPVTLSCSQTLNHNVMYWYQQKSSQAPKLLFHYYDKDFNNEADTPDNFQSRRPNTSFCFLDIRSPGLGDTAMYLCATSRDPPLNTEAFFGQGTRLTVV.